This is a list of T cell receptor beta chains from one sample in a study of spatial heterogeneity in lung cancer. Using its own MiXCR run on the 5' RACE reads, TCRdb lists one record per CDR3 protein. The table has 55,000 to 70,000 distinct CDR3 sequences, around 6% seen once. This sample comprised PBMCs, obtained at surgery. These receptors were obtained from a female donor with early-stage non-small cell lung cancer. CDR3s include the opening cysteine and the closing phenylalanine or tryptophan. A D gene is named only where the DNA matches it firmly. Size values are once, few and many counts, or a class for expanded clones, and some rows have none.

J gene	V gene	D gene	clone size	CDR3 protein	CDR3 DNA
TRBJ2-1	TRBV28	-	many	CASSLLRDGRGGQFF	TGTGCCAGCAGTTTATTGAGAGACGGGCGAGGTGGGCAGTTCTTC
TRBJ1-1	TRBV7-2	TRBD1	-	CASSLAPTGGTEAFF	TGTGCCAGCAGCTTAGCTCCTACAGGGGGCACTGAAGCTTTCTTT
TRBJ2-7	TRBV7-9	-	many	CASSVVVGEQYF	TGTGCCAGCAGCGTAGTTGTGGGGGAGCAGTACTTC
TRBJ2-5	TRBV11-3	-	many	CASSSSGSGETQYF	TGTGCCAGCAGCTCGTCGGGGTCTGGGGAGACCCAGTACTTC
TRBJ2-3	TRBV28	-	many	CASSLGDTDTDTQYF	TGTGCCAGCAGTTTAGGGGACACCGACACAGATACGCAGTATTTT
TRBJ1-2	TRBV5-6	-	-	CASSWMDSRVYYGYTF	TGTGCCAGCAGCTGGATGGACTCCCGAGTTTACTATGGCTACACCTTC
TRBJ1-6	TRBV23-1	-	many	CASSPGGYNSPLHF	TGCGCCAGCAGCCCGGGGGGCTATAATTCACCCCTCCACTTT
TRBJ1-5	TRBV5-1	TRBD1	many	CASSPGTESQPQHF	TGCGCCAGCAGCCCCGGGACAGAGAGTCAGCCCCAGCATTTT
TRBJ2-5	TRBV7-8	TRBD2	many	CASSLAWEGWNF	TGTGCCAGCAGCTTAGCGTGGGAGGGGTGGAACTTC
TRBJ2-5	TRBV5-1	TRBD2	many	CASSQTSGGETQYF	TGCGCCAGCAGCCAGACTAGCGGAGGGGAGACCCAGTACTTC
TRBJ2-7	TRBV29-1	TRBD1	many	CSAVGQGDREQYF	TGCAGCGCTGTGGGACAGGGGGATCGGGAGCAGTACTTC
TRBJ2-1	TRBV7-2	TRBD2	many	CASSFGLAGDNEQFF	TGTGCCAGCAGCTTTGGACTAGCGGGGGACAATGAGCAGTTCTTC
TRBJ1-1	TRBV12-3/TRBV12-4	-	once	CASSLGQTMNTEAFF	TGTGCCAGCAGTTTGGGCCAGACAATGAACACTGAAGCTTTCTTT